Each of the 12 T cell receptor beta chains below was sequenced from the same sample in a study of blood T cell repertoires in COVID-19. Sequencing was performed with immunoSEQ multiplex PCR; in TCRdb, only in-frame clones are kept and a portion is missing. The sample has 110,000 or so clones; around 90% are singletons. The sequencing sample was made of peripheral blood. The receptors shown here come from a human donor in a cohort sampled during active COVID-19.

This chain connects TRBV5-1 to TRBJ2-3; TRBD2 is a possible D gene (6 bases). V was trimmed by 6 bases and J by 5 bases, leaving 10 bases between them. Germline CDR1 is SGHRS and CDR2 is YFSETQ. The CDR3 consists of 12 residues. The CDR3 DNA reads as TGCGCCAGCACCCCAGCGGGAGATACGCAGTATTTT. This encodes CASTPAGDTQYF.

This sequence joins TRBV5-1 and TRBJ2-5; TRBD2 matches 12 bases. CDR1 is SGHRS and CDR2 is YFSETQ in the germline V gene. J gave up 5 bases and V 4 bases, and 9 bases lay outside the gene matches. There are 16 residues in the CDR3. CDR3 amino acids: CASSPTSGRSGETQYF. The CDR3 DNA is TGCGCCAGCAGCCCAACTAGCGGGAGGAGTGGTGAGACCCAGTACTTC.

This clone has just one count. V and J are TRBV5-1 and TRBJ1-1; 7 bases map to TRBD1. Trimming removed 5 bases from V and 0 bases from J; junction bases left unmatched: 7. The germline V gene encodes CDR1 SGHRS and CDR2 YFSETQ. The CDR3 loop spans 15 amino acids. CDR3 DNA: TGCGCCAGCAGTCCCACAGGGGCTTTGAACACTGAAGCTTTCTTT. It is translated as CASSPTGALNTEAFF.

V and J are TRBV30 and TRBJ1-2; D is uncertain. Trimming cost V 5 bases and J 5 bases, with 15 bases left between them. CDR3 length: 13 amino acids. Looked up from germline, CDR1 is GTSNPN and CDR2 is SVGIG (reference sequence). CDR3 loop: CAWGSQNWYGYTF. Written as DNA, the CDR3 is TGTGCCTGGGGGTCCCAAAACTGGTATGGCTACACCTTC.

J is TRBJ1-5 and V is TRBV10-3; 7 bases align to TRBD1. This CDR3 contains 13 residues. J gave up 7 bases and V 10 bases, and 10 bases lay outside the gene matches. In germline, CDR1 is ENHRY, CDR2 SYGVKD. The CDR3 loop reads CANRQGERQPQHF. CDR3 DNA: TGTGCCAACAGACAGGGAGAAAGGCAGCCCCAGCATTTT.

The V call is TRBV5-1, the J call TRBJ1-1; 9 bases agree with TRBD1. The CDR3 spans 15 residues. Germline trimming cut 1 base from V and 4 bases from J; bases unmatched to any gene: 5. CDR1 and CDR2 from the germline V gene are SGHRS and YFSETQ. The CDR3 sequence is CASSLTGGVGTEAFF. The CDR3 DNA reads TGCGCCAGCAGCTTGACAGGGGGCGTTGGCACTGAAGCTTTCTTT.

This clone appeared a single time. The chain employs TRBV19 and TRBJ1-4, with 9 positions matching TRBD1. This CDR3 spans 14 amino acids. V was pared by 5 bases and J by 5 bases, with 3 bases of the junction left unmatched. From germline, CDR1 is LNHDA and CDR2 SQIVND (reference sequence). CDR3 sequence: CASSLGTGNEKLFF. In DNA, the CDR3 is TGTGCCAGTAGTTTAGGGACAGGGAATGAAAAACTGTTTTTT.

J is TRBJ2-1 and V is TRBV6-5; perhaps TRBD1 as D (6 bases). The length of the CDR3 is 14 residues. CDR1 and CDR2 (germline): MNHEY, SVGAGI. V was clipped by 6 bases and J by 12 bases, with 21 bases between them. The CDR3 DNA reads as TGTGCCAGCAGAACACCAGACAGGCCAAGTGGGCAGTTCTTC. This gives the protein CASRTPDRPSGQFF.

The chain combines TRBV18 with TRBJ2-5; no firm D call. The CDR3 is 12 amino acids. V was cut by 2 bases and J by 4 bases, with 5 bases left in between. Germline lookup yields CDR1 KGHSH and CDR2 LQKENI. In nucleotides, the CDR3 is TGTGCCAGCTCACCAGGGCCAGAGACCCAGTACTTC. Protein product: CASSPGPETQYF.

The V gene is TRBV29-1, the J gene TRBJ2-2, with 10 positions matching TRBD1. Trimming cost V 6 bases and J 2 bases; bases outside gene matches: 3. CDR3 length: 14 amino acids. Germline-derived CDR1 and CDR2 are SQVTM and ANQGSEA. CDR3 residues: CSVVTGGNTGELFF. The CDR3 DNA follows: TGCAGCGTAGTGACAGGGGGCAACACCGGGGAGCTGTTTTTT.

The chain uses TRBV7-6 and TRBJ1-2, with D uncertain. CDR1 SGHVS and CDR2 FNYEAQ come from the germline V gene. V was cut by 5 bases and J by 3 bases, with 10 bases left in between. This CDR3 has 13 amino acids. The CDR3 region is CASSRAGYYGYTF. The CDR3 DNA reads as TGTGCCAGCAGCCGTGCGGGGTACTATGGCTACACCTTC.

The chain carries TRBV2 and TRBJ2-3; 12 bases agree with TRBD2. V was pared by 4 bases and J by 3 bases, with 2 bases of the junction left unmatched. The germline V gene has CDR1 SNHLY and CDR2 FYNNEI. This CDR3 spans 15 amino acids. The CDR3 loop is CASSVTSGGTDTQYF. As DNA, the CDR3 is TGTGCCAGCAGTGTCACTAGCGGGGGGACAGATACGCAGTATTTT.